This T cell receptor beta chain derives from a study of CD8 T cells in Susac syndrome (dated by TCRdb to between 2018 and 2021). Study-wide context: The study used repertoire sequencing to test whether antigen drove CD8+ T cell activation and differentiation in Susac syndrome. The investigation overall reported the following: The TCR sequencing and HLA analysis was acknowledged to have included a relatively small number of individuals.

High-throughput TCR beta sequencing profiled peripheral blood CD8+ and CD4+ T cells from healthy donors, Susac syndrome patients and multiple sclerosis patients. The healthy donors served as controls matched for age and sex. Bulk CD8+ and CD4+ T cells were purified by magnetic negative isolation, while CD8+ TEMRA cells were enriched using FACS. Blood was collected in EDTA tubes and processed within 24 hours, with PBMCs isolated through density gradient centrifugation. PBMCs intended for TCR sequencing were cryopreserved in liquid nitrogen and thawed later in a water bath at 37 degrees C. The sorted or isolated CD4+, CD8+ and CD8+ TEMRA cells had a purity of 90% or higher. In this sample, this clonotype turned up once. Its antigen remains unidentified. One base away there is no much larger clone; base qualities are not given. A single read constitutes weak evidence. From a lookup of the germline V gene (reference sequence), CDR1 and CDR2 are SEHNR and FQNEAQ. The CDR3 starts with the cysteine, ends with the phenylalanine, and has 15 residues. Of all the DNA, just the CDR3 is kept, 45 bases in frame from base 1. The V end gives up 5 bases and the J end 5 bases, leaving 10 bases in the junction not matched to a gene.

RNA was extracted using the RNeasy kit, and roughly 0.45 to 1 microgram was reverse transcribed with random hexamers. The immunoSEQ multiplex PCR assay, which covers 54 Vbeta and 13 Jbeta segments, was used to amplify TCR beta CDR3 regions. PCR amplification bias was corrected by using a synthetic template baseline for primer optimization and computational correction. On the authors' methods: Reads were annotated to V, D and J genes according to IMGT and were analyzed with immunoSEQ Analyzer, with only productive sequences retained. Clonality was calculated as one minus the Shannon entropy normalized by log2 of the number of productive unique sequences. For each patient and control, public and private clones were evaluated within the 100 most prevalent clones. Susac-specific clones were defined as absent from healthy and MS cohorts, 850 to 1,300 published viral clones and other ImmuneACCESS disease sequences. TCRdb ran its own pipeline on the public reads, namely fastp trimming at Q25 and MiXCR clone calling, and kept in-frame beta chains. Rows with one shared CDR3 protein collapse into an entry with the most common genes and DNA. The V and J calls and clone size are TCRdb's, not the authors'. A total of roughly 200,000 distinct CDR3 sequences appear in this sample, about 95% of them only once. The ten top clones hold approximately 0.098% of the sample.

This chain is built from TRBV7-9 and TRBJ2-3, with TRBD2 matching 7 junction bases. This TCR came from a human donor in good health. Source material: CD4+ T cells from PBMCs. The DNA sequence follows: TGTGCCAGCAGCCCCGGACTAGTTTCACAAGATACGCAGTATTTT. It encodes CASSPGLVSQDTQYF.